Sequencing of this TCR beta chain was carried out in a study of T-cell memory formation after mild COVID-19. Study results and limitations: For second-wave clones that peaked at day 37, SARS-CoV-2 specificity went unverified.

Points on this clonotype: Its antigen remains unknown.

V dropped 5 bases and J dropped 2 bases, with 18 bases sitting between them. Germline V lookup: CDR1 MGHRA, CDR2 YSYEKL. The CDR3 contains 16 residues. TCRalpha and TCRbeta libraries used 5'RACE with constant-segment primers and UMIs. TCRdb reprocessed the 5' RACE reads with MiXCR, giving one entry per CDR3 protein. The sample holds about 58,000 distinct CDR3 sequences; about a quarter are singletons and the top ten take roughly 45%. Sequenced input: PBMCs or a T cell subset sorted from them (not recorded which). The rearrangement uses TRBV4-1 and TRBJ2-5; D not certain. This TCR came from a man aged 18 to 29 who had mild COVID-19 (a few samples of this study predate the infection). Cell type and time point are not known. CDR3 bases: TGCGCCAGCAGCTTCGAACCGACCGACGCACAAGAGACCCAGTACTTC. This encodes CASSFEPTDAQETQYF.